The 27 T cell receptor beta chains presented below share a single source sample, sequenced in a study of shared clonotypes between healthy human individuals. The assay was immunoSEQ multiplex PCR, and TCRdb's table has in-frame clones only and misses some. Seen here are roughly 1,000,000 clones, approximately 78% observed once, and the top ten hold 0.55% to 0.7%. What was sequenced was memory CD4+ T cells from PBMCs. Specified subset: CD45RA-negative fraction. These receptors all come from a man aged 18 to 35 in good health. Some clones in this sample may be carry-over from other donors' samples.

V is TRBV9 and J is TRBJ2-7; D remains unclear. There are 13 residues in the CDR3. Deletions cut 0 bases from V and 2 bases from J, with 6 bases between. Germline loops: CDR1 SGDLS, CDR2 YYNGEE. The CDR3 DNA follows: TGTGCCAGCAGCGTAGACGAAGCCTACGAGCAGTACTTC. Translation gives CASSVDEAYEQYF.

This CDR3 is CASSTYIKTSGYNEQFF. The CDR3 DNA sequence: TGTGCCAGCAGCACCTACATTAAGACTAGCGGATACAATGAGCAGTTCTTC. V gene TRBV5-6 combines with J gene TRBJ2-1, with TRBD2 identical over 9 bases. Germline assignment: CDR1 SGHDT and CDR2 YYEEEE. The V and J ends lost 4 bases and 4 bases, in that order; junction bases with no gene match: 12. The CDR3 runs to 17 residues.

This sequence joins TRBV29-1 and TRBJ1-3; D gene uncertain. Per germline, CDR1 SQVTM and CDR2 ANQGSEA. V was clipped by 5 bases and J by 4 bases, with 15 bases between them. The CDR3 is 14 residues long. CDR3 residues: CSVNLWGEGNTIYF. DNA of the CDR3: TGCAGCGTTAATCTTTGGGGTGAAGGAAACACCATATATTTT.

The chain has TRBV7-9 and TRBJ2-1, with 9 bases lining up with TRBD1. Germline V gene data show CDR1 as SEHNR and CDR2 as FQNEAQ (reference sequence). The CDR3 has 15 amino acids. After removal of 9 bases from V and 3 bases from J, the junction contained 9 bases not matched to a gene. CDR3: CARDAGQGIYNEQFF. The CDR3 DNA sequence: TGTGCCAGAGATGCGGGACAGGGTATCTACAATGAGCAGTTCTTC.

This clone showed up just once. This same CDR3 is encoded by further DNA sequences in the sample. V is TRBV7-2 and J is TRBJ2-3, with TRBD2 identical over 10 bases. This CDR3 region has 17 residues. Germline values: CDR1 SGHTA, CDR2 FQGNSA. V lost 1 base, J lost 0 bases, and 4 bases stayed unmatched. Here the CDR3 reads CASSLVSTSGSTDTQYF. CDR3 DNA sequence: TGTGCCAGCAGCTTAGTGTCGACTAGCGGGAGCACAGATACGCAGTATTTT.

Here the CDR3 reads CAWRAAFAGELFF. DNA of the CDR3: TGTGCCTGGAGGGCGGCTTTCGCCGGGGAGCTGTTTTTT. This chain connects TRBV30 to TRBJ2-2; D uncertain. Trimming stripped 3 bases from V and 6 bases from J, with 11 bases between. The CDR3 loop spans 13 amino acids. In germline, CDR1 is GTSNPN, CDR2 SVGIG (reference sequence).

A few counts support this clone. In nucleotides, the CDR3 is TGTGCCAGCAGGGCCCCAGGGACGGATCAGCCCCAGCATTTT. Translated: CASRAPGTDQPQHF. The chain joins TRBV6-1 to TRBJ1-5, with a weak D call TRBD1 (5 bases). CDR3 length: 14 residues. Germline assignment: CDR1 MNHNS and CDR2 SASEGT. V was pared by 6 bases and J by 5 bases, with 14 bases between.

The rearrangement uses TRBV5-1 and TRBJ2-7; possible D gene TRBD2, 6 bases. V lost 4 bases, J lost 6 bases, and 8 bases lay in between. From germline, CDR1 is SGHRS and CDR2 YFSETQ. This CDR3 contains 11 residues. CDR3 DNA sequence: TGCGCCAGCAGCGGGGGGATCGAGCAGTACTTC. Protein product: CASSGGIEQYF. Full variable domain (missing parts from reference TRBV5-1 and TRBJ2-7): KAGVTQTPRYLIKTRGQQVTLSCSPISGHRSVSWYQQTPGQGLQFLFEYFSETQRNKGNFPGRFSGRQFSNSRSEMNVSTLELGDSALYLCASSGGIEQYFGPGTRLTVT.

The CDR3 loop is CSVEDRRSSYNEQFF. The CDR3, as DNA: TGCAGCGTTGAAGATCGGAGGAGCTCCTACAATGAGCAGTTCTTC. The chain recombines TRBV29-1 with TRBJ2-1; possibly TRBD2 for D (5 bases). This CDR3 has 15 residues. The germline V and J ends were trimmed by 0 bases and 0 bases, with 9 bases remaining between them. Germline V gives CDR1 SQVTM, CDR2 ANQGSEA.

The gene calls are TRBV9 and TRBJ1-5; D is perhaps TRBD1 (6 bases). The CDR3 is made up of 15 amino acids. The germline V gene encodes CDR1 SGDLS and CDR2 YYNGEE. Trimming cost V 0 bases and J 7 bases, with 14 bases left between them. CDR3 amino acids: CASSVGSRGEQPQHF. The CDR3 nucleotides are TGTGCCAGCAGCGTAGGCTCCAGGGGAGAACAGCCCCAGCATTTT.

Turning to this clone: This may come from a read error, since a much larger clone is one base off. The V call is TRBV6-6, the J call TRBJ1-2, with D uncertain. The V and J ends lost 0 bases and 4 bases respectively, with 15 bases between them. In germline, CDR1 is MNHNY, CDR2 SVGAGI (reference sequence). The CDR3 consists of 16 residues. Written as DNA, the CDR3 is TGTGCCAGCAGTTACTCGGATCCTGGGGAGGGCTATGGCTACACCTTC. It is translated as CASSYSDPGEGYGYTF.

A note on this clone: One end of the junction is discordant with germline, which a read error may explain. This chain connects TRBV7-2 to TRBJ2-1; D possibly uses TRBD1 or TRBD2 (5 bases each). The CDR3 has 13 residues. From germline, CDR1 is SGHTA and CDR2 FQGNSA. The CDR3 sequence is CASSLAVGPEPFF. As DNA, the CDR3 is TGTGCCAGCAGCTTAGCGGTGGGACCGGAGCCGTTCTTC.

This clone was counted once. V is TRBV6-6 and J is TRBJ2-1; D unclear. This CDR3 is built from 14 residues. Germline V gene sequence: CDR1 MNHNY, CDR2 SVGAGI (reference sequence). The V end lost 0 bases, the J end lost 4 bases, and 7 bases lay between the germline ends. The CDR3 reads CASSYSGEYNEQFF. The DNA of the CDR3 is TGTGCCAGCAGTTACTCCGGAGAATACAATGAGCAGTTCTTC.

The gene calls are TRBV28 and TRBJ1-5, with 9 bases lining up with TRBD1. CDR3 size: 15 residues. Per the germline V gene, CDR1 is MDHEN and CDR2 is SYDVKM. J was trimmed by 5 bases and V by 4 bases; bases with no gene match: 6. The CDR3 is CASSWGTGSDQPQHF. The CDR3 DNA is TGTGCCAGCAGTTGGGGGACAGGGAGCGATCAGCCCCAGCATTTT.

The V gene is TRBV29-1, the J gene TRBJ2-1; D call uncertain. V lost 0 bases, J lost 6 bases, and 12 bases lay in between. The CDR3 extends over 14 amino acids. The germline gives CDR1 SQVTM, CDR2 ANQGSEA. CDR3 DNA sequence: TGCAGCGTTGAAGATTCAGCCTGGCCCAATGAGCAGTTCTTC. Encoded protein: CSVEDSAWPNEQFF.

This clone was counted a single time. The V call is TRBV9, the J call TRBJ1-3; maybe TRBD1 (5 bases). V lost 0 bases to trimming and J lost 5 bases, with 15 bases between them. The CDR3 is 16 amino acids. Germline lookup yields CDR1 SGDLS and CDR2 YYNGEE. CDR3 bases: TGTGCCAGCAGCGTAGACGTACAGGTTGGAAGAAACACCATATATTTT. Its protein product is CASSVDVQVGRNTIYF.

This clone came up many times. The chain joins TRBV7-9 to TRBJ1-3; D may be TRBD1 (6 bases). There are 15 residues in the CDR3. Trimming shortened V by 5 bases and J by 4 bases, and 15 bases separated the two germline ends. Germline CDR1 is SEHNR and CDR2 is FQNEAQ (reference sequence). CDR3 nucleotides: TGTGCCAGCAGCCCAAAACACAGGGAAGGAAACACCATATATTTT. Translating it yields CASSPKHREGNTIYF.

This clone was seen only a few times. The chain combines TRBV14 with TRBJ2-1; weak D call: TRBD2 (6 bases). V lost 0 bases and J 0 bases, leaving 15 bases between the germline ends. Germline V lookup: CDR1 SGHDN, CDR2 FVKESK. This CDR3 comprises 18 residues. The CDR3 DNA is TGTGCCAGCAGCCAAGATATGCTAGCGTTCGGCTCCTACAATGAGCAGTTCTTC. Translation: CASSQDMLAFGSYNEQFF.

The J gene is TRBJ2-5, the V gene TRBV5-1; 8 positions agree with TRBD1. V lost 4 bases and J lost 2; bases outside the gene matches: 4. The CDR3 covers 14 residues. Germline V lookup: CDR1 SGHRS, CDR2 YFSETQ. This CDR3 is CASSVTGGQETQYF. For the CDR3, the DNA is TGCGCCAGCAGCGTAACAGGGGGACAAGAGACCCAGTACTTC.

This clone was observed at least ten times. The rearrangement links TRBV2 to TRBJ2-7; D is undetermined. Trimming stripped 9 bases from V and 5 bases from J, with 11 bases between. Germline values: CDR1 SNHLY, CDR2 FYNNEI. CDR3 length equals 11 residues. In nucleotides, the CDR3 is TGTGCCAGTACGTACGAGCACGAGCAGTACTTC. Its translation: CASTYEHEQYF.

In its sample, this clone was seen once. This chain links TRBV28 with TRBJ2-7, with D perhaps TRBD1 (6 bases). The germline gives CDR1 MDHEN, CDR2 SYDVKM. Trimming shortened V by 8 bases and J by 2 bases, and 13 bases separated the two germline ends. This CDR3 comprises 13 residues. This CDR3 is CASREQGAYEQYF. The CDR3 nucleotides read TGTGCCAGCCGGGAACAGGGCGCCTACGAGCAGTACTTC.

This clone was recorded at least ten times. At the DNA level, this CDR3 is encoded by other sequences in the same sample as well. This sequence joins TRBV15 and TRBJ2-5, with TRBD2 identical over 8 bases. The CDR3 consists of 13 residues. The V segment lost 8 bases and the J segment 9 bases; nucleotides outside the gene matches: 11. Germline assignment: CDR1 LNHNV and CDR2 YYDKDF (reference sequence). DNA for the CDR3: TGTGCCACCTACCCGGGACTAGGGGCGTCCCAGTACTTC. This codes for CATYPGLGASQYF.

There are a few counts of this clone. The rearrangement links TRBV2 to TRBJ1-1; 7 positions agree with TRBD1. J lost 0 bases, V lost 6 bases, and 16 bases had no gene match. The CDR3 has 18 residues. The germline V gene has CDR1 SNHLY and CDR2 FYNNEI. CDR3 loop: CASSRTLPRGQMNTEAFF. CDR3 coding DNA: TGTGCCAGCAGCCGAACCCTGCCCCGGGGACAGATGAACACTGAAGCTTTCTTT. Combining the CDR3 with reference TRBV2 and TRBJ1-1 gives the whole variable domain EPEVTQTPSHQVTQMGQEVILRCVPISNHLYFYWYRQILGQKVEFLVSFYNNEISEKSEIFDDQFSVERPDGSNFTLKIRSTKLEDSAMYFCASSRTLPRGQMNTEAFFGQGTRLTVV.

Comment on this clone: The sample holds other DNA sequences that translate to the same CDR3. The chain combines TRBV4-2 with TRBJ2-7; 10 positions agree with TRBD2. This CDR3 region has 15 residues. V gave up 1 base and J gave up 2 bases; unmatched junction bases: 2. From germline, CDR1 is LGHNA and CDR2 YNFKEQ. The CDR3 region is CASSQGLAGAYEQYF. In nucleotides, the CDR3 is TGTGCCAGCAGCCAAGGGCTAGCGGGAGCCTACGAGCAGTACTTC.

The V and J genes are TRBV7-8 and TRBJ2-5; no firm D call. Germline CDR1 is SGHVS and CDR2 is FQNEAQ. The CDR3 runs to 15 residues. V was shortened by 6 bases and J by 4 bases, with 18 bases between the two germline ends. DNA of the CDR3: TGTGCCAGCAGTCAGGACCCCAGAAGGCTAGAGACCCAGTACTTC. This encodes CASSQDPRRLETQYF.

This sequence joins TRBV5-1 and TRBJ2-1, with 7 bases fitting TRBD2. Germline V gene data show CDR1 as SGHRS and CDR2 as YFSETQ. The trim removed 3 bases at V and 9 bases at J, leaving 15 bases unmatched. The CDR3 is 16 amino acids. CDR3 in amino acids: CASSSGRASGGPEQFF. Here the CDR3 DNA reads TGCGCCAGCAGCTCGGGTAGGGCTAGCGGAGGGCCTGAGCAGTTCTTC.

Worth noting for this clone: This specimen includes other DNA sequences encoding the same CDR3. The CDR3: CASSPSGGSTDTQYF. The CDR3 coding sequence is TGTGCCAGCTCACCTTCTGGCGGGAGTACAGATACGCAGTATTTT. V usage is TRBV18 and J usage is TRBJ2-3; TRBD2 aligns across 7 bases. The CDR3 runs 15 residues. Germline V gene lookup returns CDR1 KGHSH and CDR2 LQKENI. V dropped 3 bases and J dropped 3; count of bases not matched to a gene: 6.